These 22 T cell receptor beta chains share one sample of origin, sequenced in a study of response to subunit inactivated influenza vaccine. TCRdb re-derived calls from the RT-PCR reads in MiXCR, one entry per CDR3 protein. The sample gives about 520,000 distinct CDR3 sequences, less than 7.5% of which show up once; around 13% is in the top ten. The material sequenced was PBMCs from blood, taken roughly 24 months after vaccination. Receptor source: a man between 50 and 69 years old who received an inactivated influenza vaccine.

This clonotype was counted between two and nine times. The chain joins TRBV20-1 to TRBJ2-3, with D unclear. Per the germline V gene, CDR1 is DFQATT and CDR2 is SNEGSKA (reference sequence). This CDR3 has 14 residues. Trimming removed 2 bases from V and 0 bases from J, with 9 bases in between. The CDR3 bases are TGCAGTGCTAGAAAACCCCTTAGCACAGATACGCAGTATTTT. This encodes CSARKPLSTDTQYF.

Here the CDR3 DNA reads TGTGCCAGCTCACCATCCCCGTGGATTAGCGGGGGGGTTGAGACCCAGTACTTC. Amino acids: CASSPSPWISGGVETQYF. The chain couples TRBV18 to TRBJ2-5; 11 nucleotides align to TRBD2. The CDR3 length is 18 residues. Per germline, CDR1 KGHSH and CDR2 LQKENI. The J segment lost 5 bases and the V segment lost 2 bases, leaving 13 bases of the junction unmatched.

This clonotype has just a few counts. The chain recombines TRBV20-1 with TRBJ1-1, with TRBD1 matching over 10 bases. This CDR3 is built from 15 residues. Germline V lookup: CDR1 DFQATT, CDR2 SNEGSKA (reference sequence). Trimming took 5 bases from V and 1 from J; bases not matched to a gene: 7. The CDR3 protein is CSAFPRDRGNTEAFF. The CDR3 coding sequence is TGCAGTGCTTTCCCCCGGGACAGGGGGAACACTGAAGCTTTCTTT.

This clonotype appeared many times. This chain connects TRBV28 to TRBJ2-7, with a possible D match to TRBD1 (6 bases). This CDR3 spans 15 amino acids. V was pared by 4 bases and J by 0 bases, with 13 bases between. CDR1 is MDHEN and CDR2 is SYDVKM in the germline V gene. The CDR3 DNA reads as TGTGCCAGCAGTTCCGACAGGCGAAACTCCTACGAGCAGTACTTC. This sequence encodes CASSSDRRNSYEQYF. Supplemented by reference TRBV28 and TRBJ2-7, the full variable domain reads DVKVTQSSRYLVKRTGEKVFLECVQDMDHENMFWYRQDPGLGLRLIYFSYDVKMKEKGDIPEGYSVSREKKERFSLILESASTNQTSMYLCASSSDRRNSYEQYFGPGTRLTVT.

This clonotype appeared a few times. V and J are TRBV10-3 and TRBJ1-1; weak D call: TRBD1 (5 bases). With 2 bases removed from V and 6 bases from J, the gap between germline ends came to 7 bases. Germline V CDR1 and CDR2: ENHRY, SYGVKD. CDR3 length: 12 residues. The CDR3 protein is CAISERGSEAFF. The CDR3 coding sequence is TGTGCCATCAGTGAGAGGGGTTCTGAAGCTTTCTTT.

The CDR3 DNA reads TGTGCCAGCAGCGTAGCTACTAGGAGCTCCTACAATGAGCAGTTCTTC. Protein: CASSVATRSSYNEQFF. This chain connects TRBV9 to TRBJ2-1; tentatively, D is TRBD2 (5 bases). The germline V gene has CDR1 SGDLS and CDR2 YYNGEE. V dropped 0 bases and J dropped 0 bases, with 10 bases sitting between them. The CDR3 totals 16 residues.

The chain uses TRBV20-1 and TRBJ1-3; 8 bases agree with TRBD1. Trimming removed 1 base from V and 0 bases from J; junction bases left unmatched: 8. CDR3 size: 17 residues. The germline CDR1 and CDR2 sequences are DFQATT and SNEGSKA (reference sequence). The DNA for the CDR3 is TGCAGTGCTAGAGTAAGCGGGACAGGAACCTCTGGAAACACCATATATTTT. This translates into CSARVSGTGTSGNTIYF.

The CDR3 loop reads CSARVARYNEQFF. The CDR3 bases are TGCAGTGCTAGAGTAGCCAGATACAATGAGCAGTTCTTC. The chain recombines TRBV20-1 with TRBJ2-1; D call uncertain. The germline gives CDR1 DFQATT, CDR2 SNEGSKA (reference sequence). This CDR3 has 13 amino acids. V was pared by 1 base and J by 4 bases, with 8 bases between.

This clonotype was seen repeatedly, ten times or more. This chain joins TRBV13 and TRBJ2-6; TRBD2 matches 9 bases. The trim removed 8 bases at V and 2 bases at J, leaving 13 bases unmatched. Germline CDR1 and CDR2: PRHDT and FYEKMQ (reference sequence). The CDR3 runs 18 residues. Here the CDR3 reads CASRGMDSGRTGANVLTF. The CDR3 nucleotides are TGTGCCAGCCGGGGGATGGATAGCGGGAGAACTGGGGCCAACGTCCTGACTTTC.

The chain recombines TRBV12-3 or TRBV12-4 with TRBJ2-2; D remains unclear. This CDR3 has 12 residues. V was cut by 7 bases and J by 10 bases, with 13 bases left in between. Here the CDR3 reads CASKPTGVELFF. The CDR3 coding sequence is TGTGCCAGCAAACCCACGGGCGTGGAGCTGTTTTTT.

This clonotype was recorded many times. The gene calls are TRBV3-1 and TRBJ2-7; D uncertain. The CDR3 extends over 11 amino acids. CDR1 is LGHDT, CDR2 YNNKEL, per germline (reference sequence). V was pared by 0 bases and J by 6 bases, with 3 bases between. CDR3 sequence reads: CASSQDAEQYF. As DNA, the CDR3 is TGTGCCAGCAGCCAAGATGCCGAGCAGTACTTC.

This clonotype showed up many times. The genes are TRBV9 and TRBJ2-2; D possibly corresponds to TRBD2 (5 bases). Trimming cost V 4 bases and J 5 bases, with 9 bases left between them. This CDR3 has 13 residues. In germline, CDR1 is SGDLS, CDR2 YYNGEE. The CDR3, as DNA: TGTGCCAGCAGCTGGACTGCAACCGGGGAGCTGTTTTTT. It specifies CASSWTATGELFF.

The chain recombines TRBV20-1 with TRBJ1-5; 7 nucleotides align to TRBD1. The trim removed 6 bases at V and 0 bases at J, leaving 5 bases unmatched. CDR3 length equals 14 residues. CDR1 and CDR2 from the germline V gene are DFQATT and SNEGSKA (reference sequence). CDR3 protein: CSAPKGASNQPQHF. CDR3 coding DNA: TGCAGTGCGCCGAAGGGGGCTAGCAATCAGCCCCAGCATTTT.

Written as DNA, the CDR3 is TGTGCCAGCAGCTTAGGGCAGGGGGAAGTCGGGGAGCTGTTTTTT. Translating it yields CASSLGQGEVGELFF. The V gene is TRBV11-2, the J gene TRBJ2-2; 7 bases align to TRBD1. This CDR3 contains 15 residues. After removal of 1 base from V and 7 bases from J, the junction contained 6 bases not matched to a gene. Per the germline V gene, CDR1 is SGHAT and CDR2 is FQNNGV. Full variable domain (rest looked up from reference TRBV11-2 and TRBJ2-2): EAGVAQSPRYKIIEKRQSVAFWCNPISGHATLYWYQQILGQGPKLLIQFQNNGVVDDSQLPKDRFSAERLKGVDSTLKIQPAKLEDSAVYLCASSLGQGEVGELFFGEGSRLTVL.

This clonotype showed up many times. Germline and junction disagree at one end, which may indicate a read error. The chain couples TRBV4-3 to TRBJ1-2; perhaps TRBD1 as D (5 bases). Germline CDR1 LGHNA, CDR2 YSLEER. The CDR3 totals 12 residues. The CDR3 region is CASSQGTYGYTF. For the CDR3, the DNA is TGTGCCAGCAGCCAAGGGACCTATGGCTACACCTTC.

This clonotype was observed many times. CDR3 bases: TGCGCCAGCAGCTTGAGTCAGGTCCGCACAGATACGCAGTATTTT. Its translation: CASSLSQVRTDTQYF. The rearrangement uses TRBV5-1 and TRBJ2-3; no definite D call. CDR3 length equals 15 residues. Trimming left V 1 base short and J 1 base short, with 10 bases between. Germline V lookup: CDR1 SGHRS, CDR2 YFSETQ.

The chain joins TRBV7-8 to TRBJ1-3; D ambiguous. Germline V gene sequence: CDR1 SGHVS, CDR2 FQNEAQ. The CDR3 is 17 residues long. The V gene lost 5 bases and the J gene lost 3 bases, with 20 bases spanning the gap. In DNA form, the CDR3 reads TGTGCCAGCAGCAGGCGTTGGACGCCCTCGGGTGGAAACACCATATATTTT. Its translation is CASSRRWTPSGGNTIYF.

The chain couples TRBV6-1 to TRBJ1-1; D gene ambiguous. Germline values: CDR1 MNHNS, CDR2 SASEGT. V lost 7 bases to trimming and J lost 6 bases, with 18 bases between them. The CDR3 length is 14 residues. CDR3 coding DNA: TGTGCCAGCACTAAGCTCACGGTTATGCCTGAAGCTTTCTTT. This gives the protein CASTKLTVMPEAFF.

This clonotype has just a few counts. The genes are TRBV12-3 or TRBV12-4 and TRBJ2-1; 7 bases match TRBD2. The length of the CDR3 is 14 residues. Trimming cost V 5 bases and J 4 bases; bases outside gene matches: 5. This CDR3 reads CASSHYGGYNEQFF. The CDR3 coding sequence is TGTGCCAGCAGTCACTACGGGGGGTACAATGAGCAGTTCTTC.

V gene TRBV28 combines with J gene TRBJ2-1; TRBD2 matches 14 bases. The V gene's germline CDR1 is MDHEN and CDR2 SYDVKM. The CDR3 length is 16 residues. With 2 bases clipped from V and 9 bases from J, the junction kept 6 bases outside the gene matches. CDR3 region: CASSLGLAGGVIEQFF. Here the CDR3 DNA reads TGTGCCAGCAGTTTAGGACTAGCGGGAGGAGTGATTGAGCAGTTCTTC.

This clonotype was seen ten or more times. The V gene is TRBV2, the J gene TRBJ2-1; D uncertain. V lost 4 bases, J lost 0 bases, and 13 bases lay in between. This CDR3 has 16 amino acids. Germline CDR1 reads SNHLY; CDR2 reads FYNNEI. CDR3 amino acids: CASSGGRLLSYNEQFF. The CDR3 DNA sequence: TGTGCCAGCAGTGGAGGCCGACTGCTCTCCTACAATGAGCAGTTCTTC.

This clonotype turned up a few times. The gene calls are TRBV23-1 and TRBJ2-2; D possibly corresponds to TRBD2 (5 bases). TRBV23-1 carries the ORF label, with uncertain function. Trimming stripped 3 bases from V and 0 bases from J, with 11 bases between. CDR3 size: 16 residues. In nucleotides, the CDR3 is TGCGCCAGCAGTCAGAGGGTTACCGCGAACACCGGGGAGCTGTTTTTT. It is translated as CASSQRVTANTGELFF.